This T cell receptor beta chain derives from a study of blood T cell repertoires in COVID-19. Turning to the study itself: Samples came from the United States, Italy and Spain, spanning acute and convalescent COVID-19. T cells, B-cell-depleted T cells, or PBMCs provided the cDNA or gDNA that served as material.

Losses at the gene ends were 4 bases for V and 4 bases for J; bases not matched to a gene: 3. CDR1 is SEHNR and CDR2 is FQNEAQ in the germline V gene (reference sequence). This CDR3 has 14 amino acids. In the original processing: Reference gene primer amplification gave estimated nucleated cell counts. Sequenced by immunoSEQ multiplex PCR; TCRdb stores in-frame clones only, minus some. V, J and clone size derive from that table, while D and trimming were established from the DNA sequence. The sample contains about 280,000 clones, approximately 85% of which appear only once. Sequencing was performed on peripheral blood. The J gene is TRBJ1-5, the V gene TRBV7-9; 8 bases align to TRBD1. This receptor was obtained from a man aged 45 to 65 with active or convalescent COVID-19. CDR3 residues: CASSSTGGNQPQHF. The DNA for the CDR3 is TGTGCCAGCAGCTCCACAGGGGGGAATCAGCCCCAGCATTTT.